The 25 T cell receptor beta chains below all came from one sample that was sequenced in a study of T-cell memory formation after mild COVID-19. A single record per CDR3 protein comes from TCRdb applying MiXCR to the 5' RACE reads. The sample yields 270,000 or so distinct CDR3 sequences, over 15% seen once. Sequencing input: PBMCs or a T cell subset sorted from them (not recorded which). The origin of the receptors is a man aged 18 to 29 who had mild COVID-19 (a few samples of this study predate the infection). Cell type and time point are not known.

This clonotype was recorded a few times. The rearrangement uses TRBV6-5 and TRBJ2-3, with 7 bases lining up with TRBD1. J lost 7 bases, V lost 4 bases, and 11 bases had no gene match. The V gene's germline CDR1 is MNHEY and CDR2 SVGAGI. The CDR3 has 15 residues. The CDR3 region is CASSFLRTGRNTQYF. DNA for the CDR3: TGTGCCAGCAGTTTCCTTCGGACAGGACGGAATACGCAGTATTTT.

The chain employs TRBV15 and TRBJ2-2; 8 bases are a match to TRBD1. Germline V gives CDR1 LNHNV, CDR2 YYDKDF (reference sequence). The CDR3 consists of 17 residues. After removal of 3 bases from V and 7 bases from J, the junction contained 13 bases not matched to a gene. CDR3 coding DNA: TGTGCCACCAGCAGGACACCGGGACAGGCGGCGGGCGGGGAGCTGTTTTTT. Translated, it gives CATSRTPGQAAGGELFF.

Only a few counts were recorded for this clonotype. The rearrangement uses TRBV28 and TRBJ2-5; 11 bases are a match to TRBD2. Germline lookup yields CDR1 MDHEN and CDR2 SYDVKM. The CDR3 is 16 amino acids. J was trimmed by 2 bases and V by 4 bases; bases with no gene match: 6. The CDR3 DNA reads as TGTGCCAGCAGTTCATCGGGACTAGCGGCGCAAGAGACCCAGTACTTC. It specifies CASSSSGLAAQETQYF.

V and J are TRBV6-5 and TRBJ1-4; the match to TRBD1 covers 9 bases. The CDR3 totals 15 residues. V shed 6 bases, J shed 8 bases, and the junction held 10 bases outside the gene matches. CDR1 is MNHEY and CDR2 is SVGAGI in the germline V gene. The CDR3 sequence: CASSRRQGGMEKLFF. In DNA form, the CDR3 reads TGTGCCAGCAGCCGCCGACAGGGGGGAATGGAAAAACTGTTTTTT.

Many counts were recorded for this clonotype. The chain uses TRBV5-1 and TRBJ2-7; D is possibly TRBD1 (6 bases). Between the trimmed V and J ends, which lost 0 bases and 4 bases, there was a span of 17 bases. The CDR3 consists of 16 residues. Germline-derived CDR1 and CDR2 are SGHRS and YFSETQ. CDR3 sequence: CASSLEGHRLGYEQYF. In DNA form, the CDR3 reads TGCGCCAGCAGCTTGGAGGGACACCGATTGGGTTACGAGCAGTACTTC.

This clonotype was seen more than once but under ten times. The chain couples TRBV12-3 or TRBV12-4 to TRBJ2-7; D is ambiguous. The germline V and J ends were trimmed by 6 bases and 2 bases, with 11 bases remaining between them. The CDR3 has 13 amino acids. This CDR3 reads CASSPLPAYEQYF. The CDR3 bases are TGTGCCAGCAGCCCTCTCCCGGCCTACGAGCAGTACTTC.

This clonotype was counted a few times. The chain joins TRBV7-2 to TRBJ2-3, with 7 bases that match TRBD2. Germline V gene data show CDR1 as SGHTA and CDR2 as FQGNSA. The ends lost 1 base at V and 3 bases at J; junction bases unmatched: 7. This CDR3 comprises 16 residues. CDR3 protein: CASSLDAGEGTDTQYF. CDR3 in DNA: TGTGCCAGCAGCTTAGACGCGGGGGAGGGTACAGATACGCAGTATTTT.

The chain links TRBV12-3 or TRBV12-4 to TRBJ2-2; 7 bases map to TRBD2. Unmatched junction bases numbered 5, after V lost 5 bases and J lost 5 bases. CDR3 length equals 14 residues. Here the CDR3 DNA reads TGTGCCAGCAGTATTGCGGGGGTGACCGGGGAGCTGTTTTTT. Translating it yields CASSIAGVTGELFF.

The sample holds a few counts of this clonotype. CDR3 residues: CASSRAASYNEQFF. The CDR3, as DNA: TGTGCCAGCAGCCGGGCCGCCTCCTACAATGAGCAGTTCTTC. The V and J genes are TRBV7-9 and TRBJ2-1; D is uncertain. Per the germline V gene, CDR1 is SEHNR and CDR2 is FQNEAQ (reference sequence). Trimming left V 5 bases short and J 0 bases short, with 8 bases between. The CDR3 contains 14 residues. The variable domain in full, with the rest retrieved from reference TRBV7-9 and TRBJ2-1, is DTGVSQNPRHKITKRGQNVTFRCDPISEHNRLYWYRQTLGQGPEFLTYFQNEAQLEKSRLLSDRFSAERPKGSFSTLEIQRTEQGDSAMYLCASSRAASYNEQFFGPGTRLTVL.

This clonotype was seen more than once but under ten times. This chain joins TRBV24-1 and TRBJ2-5, with TRBD2 as a possible D gene (7 bases). V was clipped by 9 bases and J by 4 bases, with 20 bases between them. This CDR3 contains 15 residues. Germline values: CDR1 KGHDR, CDR2 SFDVKD. The chain's CDR3 is CATHPGGPIGETQYF. The CDR3, as DNA: TGTGCCACCCACCCCGGGGGGCCGATTGGAGAGACCCAGTACTTC.

This clonotype has a count of ten or more. This chain uses TRBV29-1 with TRBJ1-1, with 7 bases that match TRBD1. This CDR3 is 12 amino acids long. After removal of 4 bases from V and 12 bases from J, the junction contained 11 bases not matched to a gene. Germline lookup yields CDR1 SQVTM and CDR2 ANQGSEA. The CDR3 protein is CSVVLTGVLPFF. Written as DNA, the CDR3 is TGCAGCGTTGTGCTCACAGGGGTACTTCCTTTCTTT.

J is TRBJ1-1 and V is TRBV18; D is possibly TRBD1 (5 bases). CDR3 size: 14 residues. Trimming left V 2 bases short and J 5 bases short, with 12 bases between. Germline V gives CDR1 KGHSH, CDR2 LQKENI. The CDR3 protein is CASSPDGGKTEAFF. DNA for the CDR3: TGTGCCAGCTCACCAGACGGGGGAAAGACTGAAGCTTTCTTT.

This clonotype was seen only a few times. The V and J genes are TRBV6-2 or TRBV6-3 and TRBJ2-5; 8 nucleotides align to TRBD2. Germline lookup yields CDR1 MNHEY and CDR2 SVGEGT. V trimming: 4 bases; J trimming: 1 base; junction bases outside the gene matches: 5. CDR3 length: 15 amino acids. CDR3 amino acids: CASSWVAGTQETQYF. CDR3 nucleotide sequence: TGTGCCAGCAGTTGGGTAGCGGGGACCCAAGAGACCCAGTACTTC.

The chain joins TRBV7-9 to TRBJ2-5; no definite D call. The V gene lost 3 bases and the J gene lost 1 base, with 6 bases spanning the gap. Germline CDR1 reads SEHNR; CDR2 reads FQNEAQ (reference sequence). The CDR3 spans 13 residues. CDR3 DNA: TGTGCCAGCAGCTTGGCAACCCAAGAGACCCAGTACTTC. Encoded protein: CASSLATQETQYF.

This chain uses TRBV20-1 with TRBJ2-3; 7 bases align to TRBD1. V trimming: 6 bases; J trimming: 4 bases; junction bases outside the gene matches: 7. Germline V lookup: CDR1 DFQATT, CDR2 SNEGSKA (reference sequence). CDR3 size: 13 residues. In DNA, the CDR3 is TGCAGTGCGCCGGGACAGACGCCAGATACGCAGTATTTT. Amino acid sequence: CSAPGQTPDTQYF.

This rearrangement joins TRBV5-1 to TRBJ2-2; D is uncertain. The V end was cut by 0 bases, the J end by 2 bases, with 5 bases between. The CDR3 is 14 amino acids. The germline V gene has CDR1 SGHRS and CDR2 YFSETQ. CDR3 in DNA: TGCGCCAGCAGCTTGGTGGTCAACACCGGGGAGCTGTTTTTT. Protein: CASSLVVNTGELFF.

This clonotype was counted only a few times. V and J are TRBV12-3 or TRBV12-4 and TRBJ1-2; D not certain. Trimming pared 0 bases from V and 0 bases from J, leaving 5 bases between. The length of the CDR3 is 14 residues. In DNA form, the CDR3 reads TGTGCCAGCAGTTTAGCGGCCTCTAACTATGGCTACACCTTC. Residues: CASSLAASNYGYTF.

At least ten counts were recorded for this clonotype. The CDR3 DNA reads TGTGCCAGCAGCCAAGATATGGGGGAAGGCAATGAGCAGTTCTTC. It is translated as CASSQDMGEGNEQFF. This rearrangement joins TRBV4-2 to TRBJ2-1; D may match TRBD1 or TRBD2 (5 bases each). V lost 0 bases and J lost 6, with 12 bases in between. This CDR3 comprises 15 residues. From germline, CDR1 is LGHNA and CDR2 YNFKEQ.

This clonotype appeared a few times. This rearrangement joins TRBV15 to TRBJ2-4, with 7 bases that match TRBD1. Germline V gene sequence: CDR1 LNHNV, CDR2 YYDKDF (reference sequence). The CDR3 extends over 14 amino acids. With V trimmed by 5 bases and J by 6 bases, 7 bases remained unmatched. The CDR3 is CATSGATGSNIQYF. CDR3 nucleotides: TGTGCCACCAGCGGGGCGACAGGGTCAAACATTCAGTACTTC.

The chain uses TRBV20-1 and TRBJ2-6, with D maybe TRBD1 (6 bases). CDR3 length: 17 amino acids. The germline CDR1 and CDR2 sequences are DFQATT and SNEGSKA (reference sequence). V lost 5 bases to trimming and J lost 1 base, with 18 bases between them. The CDR3 here is CSAFPGTSPSGANVLTF. In DNA form, the CDR3 reads TGCAGTGCTTTCCCCGGGACATCCCCTTCTGGGGCCAACGTCCTGACTTTC.

This clonotype was recorded at least ten times. The chain is built from TRBV12-3 or TRBV12-4 and TRBJ2-1, with 9 nucleotides matching TRBD1. The CDR3 has 15 amino acids. J was trimmed by 2 bases and V by 2 bases; bases with no gene match: 1. CDR3 sequence (DNA): TGTGCCAGCAGTTTACGACAGGGGGCCTACAATGAGCAGTTCTTC. The encoded protein is CASSLRQGAYNEQFF.

The chain has TRBV7-3 and TRBJ2-2; no clear D gene. The CDR3 length is 16 residues. Deletions cut 2 bases from V and 3 bases from J, with 13 bases between. Germline V gene data show CDR1 as SGHTA and CDR2 as FQGTGA. CDR3 sequence (DNA): TGTGCCAGCAGCTTAGGGGTGACTGTAGACACCGGGGAGCTGTTTTTT. It codes for CASSLGVTVDTGELFF.

The CDR3 loop is CAISESKSGPGDSPLHF. The CDR3 bases are TGTGCCATCAGTGAGTCGAAATCGGGGCCAGGGGATTCACCCCTCCACTTT. The V gene is TRBV10-3, the J gene TRBJ1-6; maybe TRBD1 (6 bases). The germline V and J ends were trimmed by 0 bases and 8 bases, with 17 bases remaining between them. This CDR3 has 17 amino acids. Germline CDR1 ENHRY, CDR2 SYGVKD.

This clonotype has ten or more counts. V gene TRBV5-1 combines with J gene TRBJ2-7; TRBD1 agrees at 8 bases. The CDR3 sequence is 13 residues long. Germline CDR1 and CDR2: SGHRS and YFSETQ. V shed 0 bases and J 4 bases; nucleotides not matched to a gene: 0. The CDR3 here is CASSLDRGYEQYF. The DNA for the CDR3 is TGCGCCAGCAGCTTGGACAGGGGGTACGAGCAGTACTTC.

This chain uses TRBV29-1 with TRBJ2-6, with 9 bases identical to TRBD1. The CDR3 spans 15 residues. Germline V gene lookup returns CDR1 SQVTM and CDR2 ANQGSEA. Trimming took 7 bases from V and 4 from J; bases not matched to a gene: 8. The chain's CDR3 is CSARGTGTGANVLTF. CDR3 DNA: TGCAGCGCTCGAGGGACAGGGACCGGGGCCAACGTCCTGACTTTC. The full variable domain, with the rest looked up from reference TRBV29-1 and TRBJ2-6, is SAVISQKPSRDICQRGTSLTIQCQVDSQVTMMFWYRQQPGQSLTLIATANQGSEATYESGFVIDKFPISRPNLTFSTLTVSNMSPEDSSIYLCSARGTGTGANVLTFGAGSRLTVL.